This record concerns one TCR beta chain sequence. The antigen is not known. At a deep level, the assay was run. TCRdb's table, derived via immunoSEQ multiplex PCR, lists solely in-frame clones and lacks some. The sample holds about 960,000 clones, 70% to 85% seen once. This record belongs to a study of shared clonotypes between healthy human individuals. Researchers partitioned CD4+ cells into CD45RA+ naive and CD45RA-negative memory subsets. Germline CDR1 SGHNT, CDR2 YYREEE (reference sequence). CDR3 length: 16 amino acids. J lost 7 bases, V lost 4 bases, and 14 bases had no gene match. Notes on the study in general: Naive subsets usually exceeded memory subsets in estimated richness. Sampling covered nothing but blood. Tissue TCR repertoires likely differ from those found in blood.

Sample: memory CD4+ T cells sorted from blood. Subset given: CD45RA-negative fraction. The chain couples TRBV5-4 to TRBJ2-7, with 10 bases identical to TRBD1. The TCR sequence derives from a man aged 18 to 29 in good health. The CDR3 reads CASSPTGDRGYLEQYF. The CDR3 DNA follows: TGTGCCAGCAGCCCTACAGGGGACAGGGGATATCTGGAGCAGTACTTC. Drawing the rest from reference TRBV5-4 and TRBJ2-7, the complete variable domain is ETGVTQSPTHLIKTRGQQVTLRCSSQSGHNTVSWYQQALGQGPQFIFQYYREEENGRGNFPPRFSGLQFPNYSSELNVNALELDDSALYLCASSPTGDRGYLEQYFGPGTRLTVT.